The 14 T cell receptor beta chains presented below share a single source sample, sequenced in a study of tumor-infiltrating lymphocytes in localized non-small cell lung cancer. TCRdb's table, derived via immunoSEQ multiplex PCR, lists solely in-frame clones and lacks some. Here the sample spans 6,600 or so clones, just under 75% being singletons. The sample taken for sequencing was lung tumor tissue. Receptors originate from a human donor with non-small cell lung cancer.

In this sample, this clone turned up a few times. This sample includes further DNA sequences coding for the same CDR3. The CDR3 spells CASSLGPPGSGNTIYF. CDR3 bases: TGTGCCAGCAGCTTAGGACCCCCCGGGTCTGGAAACACCATATATTTT. This rearrangement joins TRBV7-6 to TRBJ1-3; D not certain. V lost 1 base to trimming and J lost 1 base, with 11 bases between them. CDR1 and CDR2 from the germline V gene are SGHVS and FNYEAQ. This CDR3 is 16 amino acids long.

The genes are TRBV18 and TRBJ2-2; D unresolved. The CDR3 spans 15 residues. The germline gives CDR1 KGHSH, CDR2 LQKENI. V lost 2 bases and J 1 base, leaving 8 bases between the germline ends. The CDR3 DNA follows: TGTGCCAGCTCACCAGCAGTGGGGAACACCGGGGAGCTGTTTTTT. Its protein is CASSPAVGNTGELFF.

This sequence joins TRBV7-8 and TRBJ1-1; no clear D gene. The ends were cut back, 1 base at V and 4 bases at J, with 13 bases in the middle. Germline V gene lookup returns CDR1 SGHVS and CDR2 FQNEAQ. The CDR3 is 15 residues long. CDR3 protein: CASSLDPVPSTEAFF. Here the CDR3 DNA reads TGTGCCAGCAGCTTAGACCCGGTCCCCAGCACTGAAGCTTTCTTT.

This clone was detected once. CDR3 residues: CAIRKDSAGGEQYF. CDR3 bases: TGTGCCATCAGGAAGGACAGCGCCGGGGGCGAGCAGTACTTC. The chain links TRBV10-3 to TRBJ2-5, with D tentatively TRBD1 or TRBD2 (6 bases each). The DNA end is more similar to TRBJ2-7, so the J call may be wrong. Germline V gene lookup returns CDR1 ENHRY and CDR2 SYGVKD. The CDR3 is 14 residues long.

The chain recombines TRBV4-1 with TRBJ1-1; D might be TRBD1 (5 bases). Germline V gene lookup returns CDR1 MGHRA and CDR2 YSYEKL. Trimming removed 0 bases at V and 0 bases at J, with 11 bases between. The CDR3 length is 16 residues. This CDR3 reads CASSQEGEGLNTEAFF. CDR3 coding DNA: TGCGCCAGCAGCCAAGAGGGGGAGGGCCTGAACACTGAAGCTTTCTTT.

This clone was seen a few times. The chain recombines TRBV19 with TRBJ1-5; D gene ambiguous. Germline CDR1 and CDR2: LNHDA and SQIVND (reference sequence). Trimming shortened V by 2 bases and J by 4 bases, and 12 bases separated the two germline ends. The CDR3 loop spans 15 amino acids. CDR3 sequence: CASSIRRFPNQPQHF. CDR3 in DNA: TGTGCCAGTAGTATAAGGAGGTTCCCTAATCAGCCCCAGCATTTT.

The chain has TRBV4-1 and TRBJ1-2; the D gene is possibly TRBD1 (5 bases). The germline gives CDR1 MGHRA, CDR2 YSYEKL. V gave up 0 bases and J gave up 1 base, with 9 bases separating them. The CDR3 is 15 amino acids. The CDR3 protein is CASSQDDGGNYGYTF. As DNA, the CDR3 is TGCGCCAGCAGCCAAGATGACGGGGGTAACTATGGCTACACCTTC.

This chain links TRBV5-6 with TRBJ2-5, with 9 bases that match TRBD1. The DNA matches TRBJ2-7 better at its end, which makes the J call doubtful. The CDR3 runs 15 residues. CDR1 and CDR2 from the germline V gene are SGHDT and YYEEEE. The CDR3, as DNA: TGTGCCAGCACCACCACAGGGGGCAGTTCCTACGAGCAGTACTTC. Its translation: CASTTTGGSSYEQYF.

CDR3 sequence reads: CASSYSGTGNQPQHF. The DNA of the CDR3 is TGTGCCAGCAGTTACTCCGGGACAGGCAATCAGCCCCAGCATTTT. This chain connects TRBV6-5 to TRBJ1-5; TRBD1 matches at 7 bases. This CDR3 region has 15 residues. Germline CDR1 reads MNHEY; CDR2 reads SVGAGI. V was pared by 0 bases and J by 2 bases, with 1 base of the junction left unmatched.

The rearrangement links TRBV28 to TRBJ1-6, with 9 bases lining up with TRBD1. The trim removed 7 bases at V and 10 bases at J, leaving 5 bases unmatched. Germline CDR1 and CDR2: MDHEN and SYDVKM. CDR3 length: 13 residues. As DNA, the CDR3 is TGTGCCAGCAACGGACAGGGGCTATCACCCCTCCACTTT. This codes for CASNGQGLSPLHF.

Only a few counts were recorded for this clone. V usage is TRBV7-8 and J usage is TRBJ2-3; D unresolved. This CDR3 comprises 12 residues. Trimming cost V 1 base and J 4 bases, with 3 bases left between them. Germline CDR1 reads SGHVS; CDR2 reads FQNEAQ. The CDR3 protein is CASSLDPDTQYF. The CDR3, as DNA: TGTGCCAGCAGCTTAGACCCAGATACGCAGTATTTT.

This chain links TRBV11-1 with TRBJ1-6; 7 nucleotides align to TRBD1. CDR1 and CDR2 from the germline V gene are SGHAT and FQDESV (reference sequence). V shed 5 bases, J shed 7 bases, and the junction held 5 bases outside the gene matches. This CDR3 comprises 14 residues. CDR3 amino acids: CASSSTGDNSPLHF. The CDR3 DNA is TGTGCCAGCAGCAGTACAGGGGACAATTCACCCCTCCACTTT.

The gene calls are TRBV28 and TRBJ2-1; either TRBD1 or TRBD2 may supply D (5 bases each). The CDR3 consists of 14 residues. V was cut by 5 bases and J by 8 bases, with 16 bases left in between. In germline, CDR1 is MDHEN, CDR2 SYDVKM. As DNA, the CDR3 is TGTGCCAGCAGTATTGGGACCCACGGCGATGAGCAGTTCTTC. It specifies CASSIGTHGDEQFF.

The rearrangement joins TRBV19 to TRBJ2-1; D is ambiguous. The V end lost 6 bases, the J end lost 7 bases, and 16 bases lay between the germline ends. This CDR3 contains 14 residues. The germline CDR1 and CDR2 sequences are LNHDA and SQIVND (reference sequence). The CDR3 protein is CASSRKMAENEQFF. The CDR3 nucleotides read TGTGCCAGTAGCAGAAAAATGGCAGAAAATGAGCAGTTCTTC.